This T cell receptor (beta chain) was profiled in a study of CD8+ T cells in alopecia areata. Study-wide background: The drug, oral tofacitinib, was given to treated patients at 5 to 10 mg twice daily.

RNA, once extracted, was reverse transcribed into cDNA for use as the sequencing template. Produced via immunoSEQ multiplex PCR; TCRdb's table is partial and in-frame only. This table has 150,000 to 200,000 clones, roughly 53% appearing once. Trimming stripped 7 bases from V and 4 bases from J, with 16 bases between. This CDR3 contains 14 residues. The germline V gene has CDR1 SEHNR and CDR2 FQNEAQ (reference sequence). Regarding treatment: oral pan-JAK inhibitor, 5-10 mg twice daily. This clone has just a few counts. The sample consisted of CD8+ T cells sorted from blood, taken at week 24, from a patient treated with tofacitinib. The origin of this receptor is a human donor with alopecia areata. The rearrangement uses TRBV7-9 and TRBJ2-5, with a tentative D call TRBD1 (6 bases). In DNA, the CDR3 is TGTGCCAGCACCCCTCGAGCAGGGGTAGAGACCCAGTACTTC. This encodes CASTPRAGVETQYF.